This T cell receptor (beta chain) comes out of a study of cytomegalovirus exposure and HLA in healthy donors. Looking at the study overall: An earlier analysis identified approximately 120 million unique TCR beta sequences in about 180 million T cells. Study-wide points: Earlier results showed most TCR beta V segments being productive about 90% or about 30% of the time. The authors later found HLA-associated TCR beta chains more clonally expanded than equally common others.

Of note for this clone: The antigen remains unidentified.

60 Vbeta and 13 Jbeta primers were used in PCR. TCRdb keeps only in-frame clones here, not all; method: immunoSEQ multiplex PCR. The sample contains roughly 180,000 clones, 60% to 80% of which appear only once. The material sequenced was PBMCs. The TCR originated in a middle-aged man in good health and CMV-seropositive.

For the CDR3, the DNA is TGTGCCAGCAGTTACTCGAACATCCCTGGGGCCAACGTCCTGACTTTC. Translation gives CASSYSNIPGANVLTF. The chain is built from TRBV6-5 and TRBJ2-6; D gene unclear. The ends were cut back, 0 bases at V and 2 bases at J, with 8 bases in the middle. CDR1 and CDR2 from the germline V gene are MNHEY and SVGAGI. CDR3 length: 16 amino acids.